This is a list of T cell receptor beta chains from one sample in a study of blood T cell repertoires in COVID-19. Repertoires were generated with immunoSEQ multiplex PCR, while TCRdb's copy carries only in-frame clones and drops some. The sample contains around 170,000 clones, about 87% of which appear only once. Input material: peripheral blood. Every receptor here comes from a man aged 55-75 years with acute or convalescent COVID-19. The CDR3 runs from the conserved cysteine through the conserved F or W. The D gene is left open where the match is weak. The size entry is marked missing in some rows and otherwise reads once, few, many or a size class.

V,size,D,J,CDR3,DNA
TRBV5-4,-,TRBD1,TRBJ1-6,CASSPRRGPSPLHF,TGTGCCAGCAGCCCTCGAAGGGGGCCCTCACCCCTCCACTTT
TRBV18,-,-,TRBJ2-3,CASSPSRARTDTQYF,TGTGCCAGCTCACCCTCCAGGGCTAGGACAGATACGCAGTATTTT
TRBV5-6,-,-,TRBJ1-5,CASSLGAGIGNQPQHF,TGTGCCAGCAGCTTGGGAGCAGGGATCGGCAATCAGCCCCAGCATTTT
TRBV5-5,-,TRBD1,TRBJ1-5,CASSLTRQGSNQPQHF,TGTGCCAGCAGCTTAACGAGACAGGGGAGCAATCAGCCCCAGCATTTT
TRBV24-1,-,TRBD1,TRBJ1-4,CATSSGQGTFNEKLFF,TGTGCCACCAGTTCCGGACAGGGCACCTTTAATGAAAAACTGTTTTTT
TRBV29-1,few,TRBD1,TRBJ2-3,CSTRTGFTDTQYF,TGCAGCACCCGGACAGGATTCACAGATACGCAGTATTTT
TRBV4-1,-,TRBD2,TRBJ2-1,CASSHRSGNYNEQFF,TGCGCCAGCAGCCATAGAAGCGGGAACTACAATGAGCAGTTCTTC
TRBV14,-,-,TRBJ2-2,CASSPRVVTGELFF,TGTGCCAGCAGCCCCCGGGTAGTTACCGGGGAGCTGTTTTTT
TRBV21-1,-,-,TRBJ1-1,CASSKAHRLKAEAFF,TGTGCCAGCAGCAAAGCGCACAGGTTAAAGGCTGAAGCTTTCTTT
TRBV4-2,-,TRBD2,TRBJ2-7,CASSRGTSGLTSYEQYF,TGTGCCAGCAGCCGCGGGACTAGCGGCCTCACGTCCTACGAGCAGTACTTC
TRBV20-1,-,-,TRBJ2-4,CSASRWGVGAKNIQYF,TGCAGTGCTAGTCGGTGGGGGGTAGGGGCCAAAAACATTCAGTACTTC
TRBV6-1,-,-,TRBJ1-5,CASSGPRTVYYSNQPQHF,TGTGCCAGCAGTGGGCCCCGGACAGTATATTATAGCAATCAGCCCCAGCATTTT
TRBV15,once,-,TRBJ2-2,CATSRGVTGELFF,TGTGCCACCAGCAGAGGAGTTACCGGGGAGCTGTTTTTT
TRBV27,-,-,TRBJ1-3,CASSFQGHSGNTIYF,TGTGCCAGCAGTTTTCAGGGCCACTCTGGAAACACCATATATTTT
TRBV25-1,once,-,TRBJ2-2,CAPRTLRDTGELFF,TGTGCCCCTAGGACGTTGCGGGACACCGGGGAGCTGTTTTTT
TRBV5-1,-,TRBD1,TRBJ1-2,CASSPPGGYGYTF,TGCGCCAGCAGCCCCCCAGGGGGTTATGGCTACACCTTC
TRBV7-3,-,TRBD1,TRBJ2-3,CASSHSETGNSDTQYF,TGTGCCAGCAGCCACTCCGAGACAGGGAACTCAGATACGCAGTATTTT
TRBV6-1,few,-,TRBJ1-1,CASSDRGNTEAFF,TGTGCCAGCAGTGACAGGGGGAACACTGAAGCTTTCTTT
TRBV6-2/TRBV6-3,-,-,TRBJ2-5,CASSPLLMPETQYF,TGTGCCAGCAGCCCACTCCTGATGCCAGAGACCCAGTACTTC
TRBV24-1,-,-,TRBJ1-2,CATSDVDGDNYGYTF,TGTGCCACCAGTGACGTTGACGGAGATAACTATGGCTACACCTTC
TRBV19,few,TRBD1,TRBJ1-2,CASSIERGGRGYGYTF,TGTGCCAGTAGTATAGAGAGAGGGGGCCGTGGCTATGGCTACACCTTC
TRBV2,-,-,TRBJ1-2,CASRAGGNNYGYTF,TGTGCCAGCAGAGCCGGGGGGAACAACTATGGCTACACCTTC
TRBV13,-,-,TRBJ1-1,CASSERVGMGTEAFF,TGTGCCAGCAGCGAGAGGGTCGGGATGGGGACTGAAGCTTTCTTT
TRBV5-1,once,TRBD1,TRBJ1-1,CASSSSPARQGWNTEAFF,TGCGCCAGCAGCTCGAGTCCGGCGCGACAGGGGTGGAACACTGAAGCTTTCTTT
TRBV11-2,-,TRBD2,TRBJ2-5,CASSLAVPAGEETQYF,TGTGCCAGCAGCTTAGCCGTGCCAGCGGGAGAAGAGACCCAGTACTTC
TRBV7-9,-,-,TRBJ1-5,CASSLTGNNQPQHF,TGTGCCAGCAGCTTAACGGGTAACAATCAGCCCCAGCATTTT
TRBV6-5,-,TRBD1,TRBJ2-5,CASSYGGTEETQYF,TGTGCCAGCAGTTACGGTGGGACAGAGGAGACCCAGTACTTC
TRBV29-1,-,TRBD1,TRBJ1-2,CSAGTGHGYGYTF,TGCAGCGCCGGGACAGGGCACGGCTATGGCTACACCTTC
TRBV18,-,-,TRBJ1-1,CASSSAILGNTEAFF,TGTGCCAGCTCATCGGCGATACTAGGCAACACTGAAGCTTTCTTT
TRBV6-5,once,-,TRBJ1-3,CASIEGLKNTIYF,TGTGCCAGCATAGAGGGTCTGAAAAACACCATATATTTT
TRBV5-8,-,-,TRBJ2-3,CASSLALARADTQYF,TGTGCCAGCAGCTTGGCTCTAGCTAGGGCAGATACGCAGTATTTT
TRBV5-1,-,TRBD2,TRBJ2-2,CASSDGLAGNTGELFF,TGCGCCAGCAGCGATGGACTAGCGGGGAACACCGGGGAGCTGTTTTTT
TRBV12-5,-,-,TRBJ2-1,CASGLVLQFF,TGTGCTAGTGGTTTGGTACTGCAGTTCTTC
TRBV18,once,-,TRBJ1-2,CASSPEGTPDYGYTF,TGTGCCAGCTCACCAGAGGGTACTCCGGACTATGGCTACACCTTC
TRBV19,-,TRBD2,TRBJ2-1,CASSLGTSGALYNEQFF,TGTGCCAGTAGTCTCGGGACTAGCGGGGCCCTTTACAATGAGCAGTTCTTC
TRBV19,-,-,TRBJ1-5,CASSMSVNQPQHF,TGTGCCAGTAGTATGTCTGTTAATCAGCCCCAGCATTTT
TRBV11-2,-,TRBD1,TRBJ1-4,CASSLTRQGEKLFF,TGTGCCAGCAGCTTAACTCGACAGGGTGAAAAACTGTTTTTT
TRBV5-1,-,TRBD2,TRBJ2-7,CASSAAKLAGSSYEQYF,TGCGCCAGCAGCGCGGCAAAACTAGCGGGGAGCTCCTACGAGCAGTACTTC
TRBV18,-,TRBD1,TRBJ2-7,CASSPEQGNEQYF,TGTGCCAGCTCACCGGAACAGGGGAACGAGCAGTACTTC
TRBV24-1,-,-,TRBJ1-5,CATSDSGDDQPQHF,TGTGCCACCAGTGATTCAGGGGATGATCAGCCCCAGCATTTT
TRBV7-8,once,TRBD2,TRBJ2-1,CASSSGLANEQFF,TGTGCCAGCAGCTCGGGACTAGCGAATGAGCAGTTCTTC
TRBV7-3,once,TRBD2,TRBJ2-2,CASSFRGAGGPTGELFF,TGCGCCAGCAGCTTCCGTGGCGCGGGGGGGCCAACCGGGGAGCTGTTTTTT
TRBV7-2,-,TRBD1,TRBJ2-7,CASSQDRGSYEQYF,TGTGCCAGCAGCCAGGACAGGGGCTCCTACGAGCAGTACTTC
TRBV19,-,TRBD1,TRBJ1-2,CASSMGAGGAYGYTF,TGTGCCAGTAGTATGGGTGCAGGGGGCGCCTATGGCTACACCTTC
TRBV5-1,-,TRBD2,TRBJ2-5,CASSLGGSGLETQYF,TGCGCCAGCAGCTTGGGAGGTAGCGGGTTAGAGACCCAGTACTTC
TRBV15,-,TRBD1,TRBJ1-4,CATSRDGQGREKLFF,TGTGCCACCAGCAGAGATGGACAGGGGCGCGAAAAACTGTTTTTT
TRBV3-1/TRBV3-2,-,TRBD1,TRBJ1-6,CASSPGTGDSPLHF,TGTGCCAGCAGCCCCGGAACAGGGGATTCACCCCTCCACTTT
TRBV4-1,few,-,TRBJ2-1,CATRGGGAYNEQFF,TGCGCAACCCGAGGCGGGGGCGCCTACAATGAGCAGTTCTTC
TRBV21-1,-,-,TRBJ2-5,CASTREAETQYF,TGTGCCAGCACCAGGGAAGCGGAGACCCAGTACTTC